This TCR beta chain is from a study of siplizumab effects on memory and regulatory T cells. Germline V gene lookup returns CDR1 SQVTM and CDR2 ANQGSEA. Between the trimmed V and J ends, which lost 4 bases and 0 bases, there was a span of 6 bases. The CDR3 sequence is 12 residues long. For this clone: As yet, its antigen is unknown.

Assay used: immunoSEQ multiplex PCR; TCRdb lists only in-frame clones, some missing. The sample shows tens of thousands of clones, 91% of them seen only once. Study-level results: Whether the proliferating Tregs (from siplizumab cultures) were suppressive was not confirmed. Only a minority of proliferating CD4+ or CD8+ clones had an assignable naive or memory phenotype, with roughly 80-97% lacking one.

The TCR originated in a human donor in good health. The sequenced sample consisted of CD8+ T cells sorted from blood. This chain uses TRBV29-1 with TRBJ1-1; no clear D. CDR3 sequence: CSVGQVNTEAFF. In DNA, the CDR3 is TGCAGCGTTGGACAAGTGAACACTGAAGCTTTCTTT.